A single sample gave rise to the 24 T cell receptor beta chains below, sequenced in a study of spatial heterogeneity in lung cancer. Study-wide results and caveats: Higher tumor mutation counts went along with higher counts of expanded intratumoral alpha and beta TCRs.

TCRdb independently ran MiXCR on the 5' RACE reads; one entry per CDR3 protein. The data hold about 4,900 distinct CDR3 sequences, with around 30% observed a single time. Their antigens are not known. Time point described: sample taken at primary tumor resection. The sample here was lung tumor tissue, taken at surgery. The receptor source for this set is a male donor with early-stage non-small cell lung cancer.

By sample fraction, this clonotype is medium-sized. This sequence joins TRBV25-1 and TRBJ1-2; a weak D match, TRBD1 (6 bases). Germline V gene lookup returns CDR1 MGHDK and CDR2 SYGVNS. Trimming took 2 bases from V and 3 from J, leaving 13 bases between them. The CDR3 is made up of 15 amino acids. CDR3 nucleotides: TGTGCCAGCAGTGAAGGGACATACGGAGACTATGGCTACACCTTC. It encodes CASSEGTYGDYGYTF.

In its sample, this clonotype is medium-sized. V and J are TRBV11-2 and TRBJ2-2, with D hard to call. The V end was cut by 5 bases, the J end by 1 base, with 5 bases between. This CDR3 is built from 13 residues. Germline CDR1 and CDR2: SGHAT and FQNNGV. The CDR3 is CASSPKNTGELFF. The CDR3 DNA reads as TGTGCCAGCAGCCCCAAGAACACCGGGGAGCTGTTTTTT.

The chain recombines TRBV3-1 with TRBJ2-1; D is tentatively TRBD1 or TRBD2 (6 bases each). The CDR3 covers 15 residues. Deletions cut 5 bases from V and 5 bases from J, with 16 bases between. Germline V lookup: CDR1 LGHDT, CDR2 YNNKEL (reference sequence). CDR3 coding DNA: TGTGCCAGCAGCGCTAGGGGGACTCAAGACAATGAGCAGTTCTTC. This translates into CASSARGTQDNEQFF.

This clonotype is medium-sized in the sample. CDR3: CASSRTGDISTDTQYF. The CDR3, as DNA: TGTGCCAGCAGTCGGACAGGGGACATAAGCACAGATACGCAGTATTTT. The chain joins TRBV12-3 or TRBV12-4 to TRBJ2-3, with TRBD1 matching over 9 bases. The V segment lost 5 bases and the J segment 0 bases; nucleotides outside the gene matches: 6. The CDR3 covers 16 residues.

The J gene is TRBJ2-6, the V gene TRBV14, with 7 bases aligning to TRBD1. This CDR3 contains 15 residues. The trim removed 6 bases at V and 2 bases at J, leaving 4 bases unmatched. Germline V gene sequence: CDR1 SGHDN, CDR2 FVKESK. The CDR3 coding sequence is TGTGCCAGCAGTCGAGGGGGCACTGGGGCCAACGTCCTGACTTTC. It is translated as CASSRGGTGANVLTF.

The chain couples TRBV7-2 to TRBJ1-2; 9 bases match TRBD1. The germline V gene encodes CDR1 SGHTA and CDR2 FQGNSA. V lost 5 bases to trimming and J lost 5 bases; unmatched junction nucleotides: 9. The CDR3 length is 15 residues. This chain's CDR3 is CASSHTGGAGYGYTF. Written as DNA, the CDR3 is TGTGCCAGCAGCCATACAGGGGGCGCGGGATATGGCTACACCTTC.

The chain has TRBV12-3 or TRBV12-4 and TRBJ1-5; D gene unclear. V lost 6 bases and J lost 9, with 15 bases in between. CDR3 length: 13 amino acids. The CDR3 DNA follows: TGTGCCAGCAGCATAAACCCTAGCGGGCCCCAGCATTTT. This codes for CASSINPSGPQHF.

This chain uses TRBV7-9 with TRBJ1-4; D is ambiguous. The CDR3 runs to 14 residues. V was cut by 4 bases and J by 1 base, with 7 bases left in between. Germline CDR1 is SEHNR and CDR2 is FQNEAQ (reference sequence). For the CDR3, the DNA is TGTGCCAGCAGCTCACAGTTAACTAATGAAAAACTGTTTTTT. Encoded protein: CASSSQLTNEKLFF.

Judged by abundance, this clonotype is medium-sized (0.01 to 0.1%). No DNA is shown, since the ends of the CDR3 on it are uncertain; the CDR3 is the one TCRdb lists. V is TRBV20-1 and J is TRBJ1-4; the D call in the table, TRBD1, was not verified against the DNA. Termini included, the CDR3 measures 14 amino acids. Germline-derived CDR1 and CDR2 are DFQATT and SNEGSKA (reference sequence). The CDR3 loop is CSAQRGSERKTVFF.

This clonotype is labeled medium-sized. The CDR3 loop is CSVVKQGANTEAFF. The CDR3 DNA reads as TGCAGCGTTGTGAAACAGGGGGCGAACACTGAAGCTTTCTTT. The chain joins TRBV29-1 to TRBJ1-1, with 9 bases that match TRBD1. After removal of 4 bases from V and 1 base from J, the junction contained 4 bases not matched to a gene. Germline assignment: CDR1 SQVTM and CDR2 ANQGSEA. This CDR3 contains 14 residues.

In this sample, this clonotype is medium-sized. V and J are TRBV7-9 and TRBJ2-7; 8 bases match TRBD1. The ends lost 1 base at V and 7 bases at J; junction bases unmatched: 9. This CDR3 is 15 amino acids long. CDR1 SEHNR and CDR2 FQNEAQ come from the germline V gene (reference sequence). The CDR3 sequence: CASSLGTGSLIEQYF. The CDR3, as DNA: TGTGCCAGCAGCTTAGGGACAGGGAGTTTAATAGAGCAGTACTTC.

Sample share makes this clonotype medium-sized. The rearrangement links TRBV27 to TRBJ1-2; 8 positions agree with TRBD1. Germline V CDR1 and CDR2: MNHEY, SMNVEV (reference sequence). V trimming: 2 bases; J trimming: 3 bases; junction bases outside the gene matches: 11. The CDR3 consists of 17 residues. The CDR3 sequence is CASSLVSQGASYYGYTF. CDR3 DNA: TGTGCCAGCAGTTTAGTATCTCAGGGGGCATCGTACTATGGCTACACCTTC.

This clonotype is judged medium-sized. CDR3 residues: CASSVRPSPNTEAFF. CDR3 coding DNA: TGTGCCAGCAGCGTTCGCCCGTCTCCTAACACTGAAGCTTTCTTT. This rearrangement joins TRBV9 to TRBJ1-1; D gene ambiguous. The V gene lost 2 bases and the J gene lost 2 bases, with 13 bases spanning the gap. Germline V gene sequence: CDR1 SGDLS, CDR2 YYNGEE. The CDR3 has 15 amino acids.

The chain couples TRBV10-2 to TRBJ2-1; 11 positions match TRBD2. In germline, CDR1 is WSHSY, CDR2 SAAADI. This CDR3 is 15 amino acids long. The V segment lost 4 bases and the J segment 6 bases; nucleotides outside the gene matches: 5. CDR3: CASSGGLAAGNEQFF. The CDR3 DNA follows: TGCGCCAGCAGTGGGGGACTAGCGGCAGGCAATGAGCAGTTCTTC.

The chain carries TRBV27 and TRBJ2-3, with 8 bases that match TRBD2. V shed 7 bases, J shed 4 bases, and the junction held 22 bases outside the gene matches. The CDR3 length is 19 residues. The germline V gene has CDR1 MNHEY and CDR2 SMNVEV (reference sequence). The CDR3 loop is CASTPLGGSGGSSADTQYF. The CDR3 DNA reads TGTGCCAGCACCCCATTAGGAGGGAGCGGGGGTAGTTCCGCAGATACGCAGTATTTT.

This clonotype was recorded at least ten times. The chain couples TRBV20-1 to TRBJ1-1; no reliable D call. With 0 bases removed from V and 11 bases from J, the gap between germline ends came to 13 bases. This CDR3 is built from 12 residues. Looked up from germline, CDR1 is DFQATT and CDR2 is SNEGSKA (reference sequence). CDR3 nucleotides: TGCAGTGCTAGAGAACCGAACAGACGGGCTTTCTTT. It codes for CSAREPNRRAFF.

This clonotype came up once. The V and J genes are TRBV20-1 and TRBJ1-3; 9 bases map to TRBD1. J was trimmed by 4 bases and V by 6 bases; bases with no gene match: 7. This CDR3 spans 14 amino acids. Germline CDR1 reads DFQATT; CDR2 reads SNEGSKA (reference sequence). This CDR3 reads CSAPGTGMGNTIYF. CDR3 sequence (DNA): TGCAGTGCACCCGGGACAGGGATGGGAAACACCATATATTTT.

Relative to its sample, this clonotype is medium-sized. This chain uses TRBV7-9 with TRBJ1-5; D gene uncertain. CDR1 SEHNR and CDR2 FQNEAQ come from the germline V gene (reference sequence). This CDR3 is 13 amino acids long. V lost 7 bases to trimming and J lost 7 bases, with 14 bases between them. This chain's CDR3 is CASTDKVGQPQHF. The CDR3 DNA follows: TGTGCCAGCACCGATAAAGTTGGCCAGCCCCAGCATTTT.

The chain carries TRBV7-3 and TRBJ2-7, with TRBD1 matching over 9 bases. CDR1 is SGHTA, CDR2 FQGTGA, per germline. This CDR3 is built from 15 residues. V shed 5 bases and J 5 bases; nucleotides not matched to a gene: 10. CDR3: CASSPGTGKEDEQYF. CDR3 DNA sequence: TGTGCCAGCAGCCCCGGGACAGGGAAAGAGGACGAGCAGTACTTC.

This clonotype was picked up many times. The chain combines TRBV20-1 with TRBJ1-2, with unresolved D. CDR1 is DFQATT and CDR2 is SNEGSKA in the germline V gene (reference sequence). This CDR3 is 13 amino acids long. In DNA form, the CDR3 reads TGCAGCTCCCGACGTGGCCCTATGTATGGCTACACCTTC. Encoded protein: CSSRRGPMYGYTF.

This clonotype was seen at least ten times. The rearrangement links TRBV20-1 to TRBJ2-7; 8 nucleotides line up with TRBD2. From germline, CDR1 is DFQATT and CDR2 SNEGSKA (reference sequence). This CDR3 has 14 residues. After removal of 5 bases from V and 7 bases from J, the junction contained 13 bases not matched to a gene. CDR3 amino acids: CSAGPPAGVDEQYF. The DNA of the CDR3 is TGCAGTGCTGGGCCTCCAGCGGGAGTAGATGAGCAGTACTTC.

This clonotype is judged medium-sized. The rearrangement joins TRBV25-1 to TRBJ2-3, with TRBD2 identical over 7 bases. Germline-derived CDR1 and CDR2 are MGHDK and SYGVNS. J lost 2 bases, V lost 6 bases, and 23 bases had no gene match. This CDR3 comprises 20 residues. CDR3 in amino acids: CASSAFRGDYRRAITDTQYF. The DNA for the CDR3 is TGTGCCAGCAGCGCCTTTCGGGGGGACTACCGCAGGGCCATCACAGATACGCAGTATTTT.

This clonotype counts as medium-sized. This sequence joins TRBV11-2 and TRBJ2-4; D call uncertain. The V gene's germline CDR1 is SGHAT and CDR2 FQNNGV. CDR3 size: 13 residues. V lost 0 bases to trimming and J lost 1 base, with 1 base between them. CDR3 region: CASSLEAKNIQYF. CDR3 nucleotide sequence: TGTGCCAGCAGCTTAGAGGCCAAAAACATTCAGTACTTC.

This clonotype is medium-sized within its sample. This rearrangement joins TRBV6-2 or TRBV6-3 to TRBJ2-1; 7 bases agree with TRBD1. Germline CDR1 is MNHEY and CDR2 is SVGEGT. The CDR3 contains 14 residues. The V gene end was trimmed by 6 bases and the J gene end by 7 bases; junction bases not matched to a gene: 9. Here the CDR3 DNA reads TGTGCCAGCAGCGGGACAGTTGAAGCGAATGAGCAGTTCTTC. It specifies CASSGTVEANEQFF.